These T cell receptor beta chains were read from a single sample in a study of neurological immune-mediated disorders. Via MiXCR, TCRdb re-called the 5' RACE reads, giving one row per CDR3 protein. The sample has roughly 56,000 distinct CDR3 sequences; over 10% are singletons. The sample was PBMCs. The receptors derive from a man in his fifties or sixties in good health. Each CDR3 is given with its conserved first and last residue. The D gene is left open where the match is weak. The size entry gives how often the clone was seen (once, few, many) or a class if it is expanded.

clone size	D gene	V gene	J gene	CDR3 DNA	CDR3 protein
many	TRBD2	TRBV20-1	TRBJ2-1	TGCAGTGCTCCGTTTAGCGGGGGGGGGAATGAGCAGTTCTTC	CSAPFSGGGNEQFF
many	.	TRBV7-2	TRBJ1-1	TGTGCCAGCAGCAGCAGGGTAGTAGCTGAAGCTTTCTTT	CASSSRVVAEAFF
many	.	TRBV6-6	TRBJ1-2	TGTGCCATCCAGGCAGACCCTAACTATGGCTACACCTTC	CAIQADPNYGYTF
many	.	TRBV28	TRBJ2-4	TGTGCCAGCAACCCATCTCTAGCCAAAAACATTCAGTACTTC	CASNPSLAKNIQYF
many	TRBD1	TRBV18	TRBJ1-4	TGTGCCACCCGGGGGACAGCCGATGAAAAACTGTTTTTT	CATRGTADEKLFF
few	.	TRBV9	TRBJ2-2	TGTGCCAGCAGCCTCGCAGGGGCAGAGAACACCGGGGAGCTGTTTTTT	CASSLAGAENTGELFF
many	.	TRBV12-3/TRBV12-4	TRBJ2-1	TGTGCCAGCAGTCCCGACTCCAATGAGCAGTTCTTC	CASSPDSNEQFF
many	.	TRBV28	TRBJ2-7	TGTGCCAGCACCTCGGGGTTCACCCTATATGAGCAGTACTTC	CASTSGFTLYEQYF
many	TRBD1	TRBV20-1	TRBJ2-7	TGCAGTGCTGAATTGGGGACAGGGGCCTACGAGCAGTACTTC	CSAELGTGAYEQYF
many	TRBD1	TRBV12-3/TRBV12-4	TRBJ1-2	TGTGCCAGCAGTCCCGGGACAGGGTATGGCTACACCTTC	CASSPGTGYGYTF
many	.	TRBV29-1	TRBJ2-2	TGCAGCGTCCAGGGGAACGGGGAGCTGTTTTTT	CSVQGNGELFF
many	.	TRBV2	TRBJ1-5	TGTGCCAGCAGTGCGGTAAGAAGCAATCAGCCCCAGCATTTT	CASSAVRSNQPQHF
many	.	TRBV20-1	TRBJ2-1	TGCAGTGCTAGAGATATGAGACAGGCCCTGGGCAATGAGCAGTTCTTC	CSARDMRQALGNEQFF
few	.	TRBV10-2	TRBJ2-3	TGCGCCAGCAGTGACCCAGCATTCACAGATACGCAGTATTTT	CASSDPAFTDTQYF
many	.	TRBV10-3	TRBJ2-1	TGTGCCATCAGTGAGATAACGGGCCAGAAGAGCTCCTACAATGAGCAGTTCTTC	CAISEITGQKSSYNEQFF
many	.	TRBV7-9	TRBJ1-3	TGTGCCAGCAGCTTCGAACAGGTGAACTCTGGAAACACCATATATTTT	CASSFEQVNSGNTIYF
many	TRBD1	TRBV28	TRBJ2-7	TGTGCCAGCAGTTCAACCTTCCGGGACAGGCCCTACGAGCAGTACTTC	CASSSTFRDRPYEQYF
many	.	TRBV2	TRBJ2-4	TGTGCCAGCAGTGAAGCTCGGGGGAGCATTCAGTACTTC	CASSEARGSIQYF
many	.	TRBV20-1	TRBJ1-5	TGCAGTGCGAGGGGGGGGGCCTTTAATCAGCCCCAGCATTTT	CSARGGAFNQPQHF
many	TRBD2	TRBV7-2	TRBJ2-7	TGTGCCAGCAGCTTAGCGGGGACTAGCGGGGCGGGCGAGCAGTACTTC	CASSLAGTSGAGEQYF